These T cell receptor beta chains were read from a single sample in a study of blood T cell repertoires in COVID-19. The protocol was immunoSEQ multiplex PCR, while the TCRdb copy is restricted to in-frame clones and leaves out a portion. The repertoire consists of 65,000 to 95,000 clones, with nearly 90% occurring once and the leading ten covering about 9.2%. The source material was peripheral blood. The receptors shown here come from a man at least 80 years old with acute or convalescent COVID-19. CDR3s include the opening cysteine and the closing phenylalanine or tryptophan. The D gene is left open where the match is weak. For some rows the clone size is stated as once, few or many, or as a class when expanded; others skip it.

NA,TRBJ2-5,TRBV24-1,TRBD1,TGTGCCACCAGTGATCCCGGGACAGCACAAGAGACCCAGTACTTC,CATSDPGTAQETQYF
NA,TRBJ2-3,TRBV6-2/TRBV6-3,NA,TGTGCCAGCAGTTACGAAGCGGGTAGCACAGATACGCAGTATTTT,CASSYEAGSTDTQYF
NA,TRBJ2-1,TRBV4-1,TRBD2,TGCGCCAGCAGAGAGCTAGCGGGAGGCGGCAATGAGCAGTTCTTC,CASRELAGGGNEQFF
NA,TRBJ1-3,TRBV5-4,NA,TGTGCCAGCAGCCTCTCTAACGGGATAGAAGGAAACACCATATATTTT,CASSLSNGIEGNTIYF
NA,TRBJ2-2,TRBV11-3,TRBD2,TGTGCCAGCAGCTTGGATAGCGGGAGTAACACCGGGGAGCTGTTTTTT,CASSLDSGSNTGELFF
NA,TRBJ1-6,TRBV5-1,NA,TGCGCCAGCAGCTTGATAGAGGGTAATTCACCCCTCCACTTT,CASSLIEGNSPLHF
NA,TRBJ1-2,TRBV5-4,TRBD1,TGTGCCAGCAGCTACTACGACAGGGATATCCTTGGCTACACCTTC,CASSYYDRDILGYTF
NA,TRBJ1-1,TRBV20-1,NA,TGCAGTGCTAGTCCCCCTTGGGCAAAACAGGACACTGAAGCTTTCTTT,CSASPPWAKQDTEAFF
NA,TRBJ1-3,TRBV7-2,NA,TGTGCCAGCAGCGGAGAGGGTCTAACTGGAAACACCATATATTTT,CASSGEGLTGNTIYF
NA,TRBJ1-2,TRBV3-1/TRBV3-2,TRBD1,TGTGCCAGCAGCTCGACAGGGGCGAACTATGGCTACACCTTC,CASSSTGANYGYTF
NA,TRBJ1-6,TRBV5-1,TRBD1,TGCGCCAGCAGCTTAGGGACAGGGGATAATTCACCCCTCCACTTT,CASSLGTGDNSPLHF
NA,TRBJ2-6,TRBV30,NA,TGTGCCTGGAACAGGGCCGGGGCCAACGTCCTGACTTTC,CAWNRAGANVLTF
NA,TRBJ2-5,TRBV19,TRBD2,TGTGCCAGTAGTATAGGGGGACTAGCCGGGGTGGAGACCCAGTACTTC,CASSIGGLAGVETQYF
NA,TRBJ2-3,TRBV2,TRBD2,TGTGCCAGCAGTGCCGGGACTAGCGGGGTCACAGATACGCAGTATTTT,CASSAGTSGVTDTQYF
few,TRBJ2-2,TRBV2,TRBD1,TGTGCCAGCAGGGGGACAGGGGTTATAACCGGGGAGCTGTTTTTT,CASRGTGVITGELFF
NA,TRBJ2-7,TRBV29-1,TRBD1,TGCAGCGTTGAGCTAGGGGGCAAAGAGCAGTACTTC,CSVELGGKEQYF
NA,TRBJ1-1,TRBV7-2,NA,TGTGCCAGCAGCTCCCCCCAGATGAGGGTTGAAGCTTTCTTT,CASSSPQMRVEAFF
few,TRBJ2-7,TRBV12-2,NA,TGTGCAAGTCGCTTAGCTACACGGACTGCCTACGAGCAGTACTTC,CASRLATRTAYEQYF
NA,TRBJ1-2,TRBV28,NA,TGTGCCAGCAGTGGGCAGGGATGGGGCTACACCTTC,CASSGQGWGYTF
NA,TRBJ1-1,TRBV6-2/TRBV6-3,NA,TGTGCCAGCAGTTTCCCAGGGGACACTGAAGCTTTCTTT,CASSFPGDTEAFF
NA,TRBJ1-1,TRBV2,NA,TGTGCCAGCACCAACCTTGCGGGGAACACTGAAGCTTTCTTT,CASTNLAGNTEAFF
NA,TRBJ1-5,TRBV3-1/TRBV3-2,TRBD1,TGTGCCAGCAGCCAAGCAGGGGGCAGGCAGCCCCAGCATTTT,CASSQAGGRQPQHF
NA,TRBJ2-1,TRBV24-1,TRBD2,TGTGCCACCAGTGACCAGACTAGCGGGAGTAAAGATGAGCAGTTCTTC,CATSDQTSGSKDEQFF
NA,TRBJ2-1,TRBV5-6,TRBD2,TGTGCCAGCAGCTCACTAGCGGGAGCCTACAATGAGCAGTTCTTC,CASSSLAGAYNEQFF
NA,TRBJ1-5,TRBV19,TRBD1,TGTGCCAGTAGTATTCGACAGGGATTAGGGTCGGGCAATCAGCCCCAGCATTTT,CASSIRQGLGSGNQPQHF
NA,TRBJ2-2,TRBV30,NA,TGTGCCTGGAGGGCTCCGACACCCAGCAACACCGGGGAGCTGTTTTTT,CAWRAPTPSNTGELFF
few,TRBJ1-2,TRBV5-6,TRBD1,TGTGCCAGCAGCCCTGATCAGGGGGGTCTCTCATACACCTTC,CASSPDQGGLSYTF
NA,TRBJ2-7,TRBV27,TRBD2,TGTGCCAGCAGTCCGACCCCCGGGACTAGCAACGAGCAGTACTTC,CASSPTPGTSNEQYF
once,TRBJ1-1,TRBV20-1,NA,TGCAGTGCTGCCACAAACACTGAAGCTTTCTTT,CSAATNTEAFF
NA,TRBJ2-2,TRBV7-8,NA,TGTGCCAGCCGGAATGAGGTACAAGCGAACACCGGGGAGCTGTTTTTT,CASRNEVQANTGELFF
NA,TRBJ2-1,TRBV11-2,NA,TGTGCCAGCAGCCTCCTGGGGACAAGTCATTGGGAGCAGTTCTTC,CASSLLGTSHWEQFF
NA,TRBJ1-1,TRBV5-1,TRBD1,TGCGCCAGCAGCCCTCTTGTCGAGGGGGCAAGAGCTTTCTTT,CASSPLVEGARAFF
NA,TRBJ2-7,TRBV14,NA,TGTGCCAGCAGCTACCCGGGCGGAGGGAAGAACGAGCAGTACTTC,CASSYPGGGKNEQYF
NA,TRBJ1-1,TRBV19,NA,TGTGCCAGTAGTGACATGAACACTGAAGCTTTCTTT,CASSDMNTEAFF
NA,TRBJ2-7,TRBV5-8,NA,TGTGCCAGCAGCTTGGGGGTTCCCGGGTTGTACGAGCAGTACTTC,CASSLGVPGLYEQYF
NA,TRBJ1-1,TRBV30,NA,TGTGCCTGGAGTGTTAATCCGAACACTGAAGCTTTCTTT,CAWSVNPNTEAFF
NA,TRBJ2-7,TRBV6-1,NA,TGTGCCAGCAGTGAAGCGGGCAGTTACGAGCAGTACTTC,CASSEAGSYEQYF
once,TRBJ1-1,TRBV5-1,NA,TGCGCCAGCAGCTTGCAGTTCATGAACACTGAAGCTTTCTTT,CASSLQFMNTEAFF
NA,TRBJ2-1,TRBV18,TRBD2,TGTGCCAGCTCGCCACCGGGAGGGAATGAGCAGTTCTTC,CASSPPGGNEQFF
NA,TRBJ2-5,TRBV24-1,NA,TGTGCCACCAGTGATACGGGCCTGCGGGTGACCCAGTACTTC,CATSDTGLRVTQYF
NA,TRBJ1-5,TRBV10-3,TRBD1,TGTGCCATCAGTGGACAGGGGTTACTTGAGCCCCAGCATTTT,CAISGQGLLEPQHF
NA,TRBJ1-3,TRBV12-2,NA,TGTGCAAGTCGCTTAGCGAACATCCTCTCTGGAAACACCATATATTTT,CASRLANILSGNTIYF
NA,TRBJ2-2,TRBV7-3,TRBD2,TGTGCCAGCAGCTCGGGACTAGCGGGAGCCGGGGAGCTGTTTTTT,CASSSGLAGAGELFF
NA,TRBJ1-5,TRBV19,TRBD1,TGTGCCAGTAGTGCCCAGTTACAGGGGACGATAAATCAGCCCCAGCATTTT,CASSAQLQGTINQPQHF
NA,TRBJ2-1,TRBV19,TRBD2,TGTGCCAGTAGGGAGGGACTAGCGTATGAGCAGTTCTTC,CASREGLAYEQFF
NA,TRBJ2-7,TRBV27,TRBD2,TGTGCCAGCAGTTTCCACACTAGCGGGAGGGCCTACGAGCAGTACTTC,CASSFHTSGRAYEQYF
NA,TRBJ1-3,TRBV6-6,TRBD1,TGTGCCAGCAGCCAAGACAGGGTCTCTGGAAACACCATATATTTT,CASSQDRVSGNTIYF
NA,TRBJ2-7,TRBV21-1,NA,TGTGCCAGCGTCCGCTTGGTCCGGGGATACGAGCAGTACTTC,CASVRLVRGYEQYF
NA,TRBJ2-3,TRBV5-1,NA,TGCGCCAGCAGCTTGGGGGCCCCAGATACGCAGTATTTT,CASSLGAPDTQYF
NA,TRBJ1-4,TRBV10-3,NA,TGTGCCATCAGTGAGTCGTTGCGAACAACTAATGAAAAACTGTTTTTT,CAISESLRTTNEKLFF
NA,TRBJ1-5,TRBV18,NA,TGTGCCAGCTCCCAGGACAGAAATCAGCCCCAGCATTTT,CASSQDRNQPQHF
NA,TRBJ2-3,TRBV4-1,TRBD2,TGCGCCAGCAGCCAGCTGCTAGCGGGGACTGGAGATACGCAGTATTTT,CASSQLLAGTGDTQYF
once,TRBJ1-2,TRBV30,NA,TGTGCCTGGAGTCCCCCCGGGGGCTACACCTTC,CAWSPPGGYTF
few,TRBJ1-2,TRBV7-8,NA,TGTGCCAGCAGCTCCCGACAGAGATCTTATAACTATGGCTACACCTTC,CASSSRQRSYNYGYTF
NA,TRBJ2-7,TRBV5-1,TRBD1,TGCGCCAGCAGCTTGGTAGGGACAGGAGCCTACGAGCAGTACTTC,CASSLVGTGAYEQYF
NA,TRBJ2-7,TRBV2,TRBD2,TGTGCCAGCAGACTAGCGGGGGATTACTACGAGCAGTACTTC,CASRLAGDYYEQYF
few,TRBJ2-3,TRBV10-2,TRBD2,TGCGCCAGCAGTGAGGGGGGACTAGCGGGAGATACGCAGTATTTT,CASSEGGLAGDTQYF
NA,TRBJ1-3,TRBV12-3/TRBV12-4,TRBD1,TGTGCCAGCAGACGACAGGGGGGAAACACCATATATTTT,CASRRQGGNTIYF
NA,TRBJ1-6,TRBV5-1,NA,TGCGCCAGCAGCTTGGAAGAGAGCTCCTATAATTCACCCCTCCACTTT,CASSLEESSYNSPLHF
NA,TRBJ2-7,TRBV7-9,TRBD1,TGTGCCAGCAGCTTAGGGACAGGGGGCCCCTACGAGCAGTACTTC,CASSLGTGGPYEQYF